This T cell receptor (beta chain) is from a study of T-cell memory formation after mild COVID-19. Broader study findings: CD4/CD8 balance characterized clones contracting day 15 to 85, and CD4+ skew characterized later expanders. Memory from before infection featured some responding clones, which suggests cross-reactive memory joined. Researchers report contracting CD4+ clones mostly in CM and EM, with CD8+ clones in EMRA.

This clonotype was detected many times. Its antigen is not identified. V was trimmed by 3 bases and J by 7 bases, leaving 10 bases between them. CDR3 length: 12 amino acids. The 5'RACE method, run with constant-segment primers, produced TCR alpha and TCR beta cDNA libraries (carrying sample barcodes and UMIs). Via MiXCR, TCRdb re-called the 5' RACE reads, giving one row per CDR3 protein. The sample shows some 350,000 distinct CDR3 sequences, approximately 12% of them seen only once. The sequence came from a man aged 18 to 29 who had mild COVID-19 (a few samples of this study predate the infection). Cell type and time point are not known. The sequenced material came from PBMCs or a T cell subset sorted from them (not recorded which). This chain links TRBV12-3 or TRBV12-4 with TRBJ2-7; a possible D gene is TRBD1 (5 bases). The CDR3 bases are TGTGCCAGCAGTTTTCAGGGATGGGAGCAGTACTTC. Amino acids: CASSFQGWEQYF.